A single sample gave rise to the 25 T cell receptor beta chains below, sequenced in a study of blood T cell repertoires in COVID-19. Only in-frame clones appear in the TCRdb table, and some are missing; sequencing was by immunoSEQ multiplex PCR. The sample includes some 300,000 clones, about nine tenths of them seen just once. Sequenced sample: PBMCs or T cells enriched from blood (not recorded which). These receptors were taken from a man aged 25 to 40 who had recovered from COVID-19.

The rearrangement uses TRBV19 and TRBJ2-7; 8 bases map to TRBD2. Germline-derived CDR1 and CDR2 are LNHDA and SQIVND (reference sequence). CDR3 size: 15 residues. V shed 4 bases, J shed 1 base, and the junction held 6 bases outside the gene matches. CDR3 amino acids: CASSKGLAQSYEQYF. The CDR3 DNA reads TGTGCCAGTAGTAAAGGACTAGCCCAATCCTACGAGCAGTACTTC.

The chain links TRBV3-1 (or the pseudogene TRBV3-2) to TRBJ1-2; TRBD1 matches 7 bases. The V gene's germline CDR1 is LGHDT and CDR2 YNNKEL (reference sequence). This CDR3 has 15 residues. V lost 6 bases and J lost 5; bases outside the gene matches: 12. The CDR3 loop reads CASSPFEGAGYGYTF. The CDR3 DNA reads TGTGCCAGCAGTCCATTTGAGGGGGCGGGTTATGGCTACACCTTC.

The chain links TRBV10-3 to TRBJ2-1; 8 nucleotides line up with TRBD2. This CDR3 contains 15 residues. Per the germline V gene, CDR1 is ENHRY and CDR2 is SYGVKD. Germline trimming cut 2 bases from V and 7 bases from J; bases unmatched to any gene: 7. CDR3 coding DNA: TGTGCCATCAGTGAGGGTAGCGGGAAGGCTAATGAGCAGTTCTTC. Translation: CAISEGSGKANEQFF.

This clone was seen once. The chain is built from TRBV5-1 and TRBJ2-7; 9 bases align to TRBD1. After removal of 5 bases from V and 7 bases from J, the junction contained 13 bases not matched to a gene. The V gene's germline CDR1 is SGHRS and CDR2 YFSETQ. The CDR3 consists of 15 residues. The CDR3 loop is CASSFSGQGLQEQYF. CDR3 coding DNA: TGCGCCAGCAGTTTCTCGGGACAGGGACTACAGGAGCAGTACTTC. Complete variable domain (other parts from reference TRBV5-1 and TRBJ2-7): KAGVTQTPRYLIKTRGQQVTLSCSPISGHRSVSWYQQTPGQGLQFLFEYFSETQRNKGNFPGRFSGRQFSNSRSEMNVSTLELGDSALYLCASSFSGQGLQEQYFGPGTRLTVT.

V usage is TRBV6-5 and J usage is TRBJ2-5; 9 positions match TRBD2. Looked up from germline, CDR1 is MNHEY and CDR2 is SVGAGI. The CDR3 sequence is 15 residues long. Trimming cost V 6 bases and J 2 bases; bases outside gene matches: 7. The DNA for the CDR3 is TGTGCCAGCAGGATGGGGCTAGCGGGACAAGAGACCCAGTACTTC. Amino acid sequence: CASRMGLAGQETQYF.

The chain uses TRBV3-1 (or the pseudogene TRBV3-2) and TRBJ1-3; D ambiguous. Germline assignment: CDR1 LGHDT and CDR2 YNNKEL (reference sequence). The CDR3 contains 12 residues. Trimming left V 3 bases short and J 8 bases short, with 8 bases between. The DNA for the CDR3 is TGTGCCAGCAGCCAGGCCCTGGACACCATATATTTT. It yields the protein CASSQALDTIYF.

The CDR3 is CASRPFGEETQYF. The CDR3 DNA follows: TGTGCCAGCAGACCGTTCGGGGAAGAGACCCAGTACTTC. This chain joins TRBV27 and TRBJ2-5; a weak D match, TRBD2 (5 bases). This CDR3 spans 13 amino acids. The germline V gene encodes CDR1 MNHEY and CDR2 SMNVEV (reference sequence). Trimming took off 6 bases at V and 3 bases at J, with 11 bases between the two ends.

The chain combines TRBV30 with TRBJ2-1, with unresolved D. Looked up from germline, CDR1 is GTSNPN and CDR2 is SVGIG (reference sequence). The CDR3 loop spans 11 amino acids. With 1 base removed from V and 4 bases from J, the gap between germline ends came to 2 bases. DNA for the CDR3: TGTGCCTGGAGTGCTTACAATGAGCAGTTCTTC. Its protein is CAWSAYNEQFF.

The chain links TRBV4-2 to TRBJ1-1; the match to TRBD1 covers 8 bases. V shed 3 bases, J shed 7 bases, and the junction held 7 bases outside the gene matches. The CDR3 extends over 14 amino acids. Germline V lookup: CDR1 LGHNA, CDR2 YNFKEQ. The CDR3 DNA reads TGTGCCAGCAGCCACAGGGGGCTCACGAATGAAGCTTTCTTT. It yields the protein CASSHRGLTNEAFF.

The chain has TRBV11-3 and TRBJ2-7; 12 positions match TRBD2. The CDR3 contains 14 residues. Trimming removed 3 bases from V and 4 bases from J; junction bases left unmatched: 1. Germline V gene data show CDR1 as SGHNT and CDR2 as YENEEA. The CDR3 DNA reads TGTGCCAGCAGCTTGACTAGCGGGAGTTACGAGCAGTACTTC. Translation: CASSLTSGSYEQYF.

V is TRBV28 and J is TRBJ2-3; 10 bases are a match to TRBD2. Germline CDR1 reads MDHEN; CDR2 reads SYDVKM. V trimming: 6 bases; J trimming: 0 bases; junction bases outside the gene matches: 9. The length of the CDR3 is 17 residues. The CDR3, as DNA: TGTGCCAGCAGGTCTAGCGGGGGCTTCTCTAGCACAGATACGCAGTATTTT. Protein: CASRSSGGFSSTDTQYF.

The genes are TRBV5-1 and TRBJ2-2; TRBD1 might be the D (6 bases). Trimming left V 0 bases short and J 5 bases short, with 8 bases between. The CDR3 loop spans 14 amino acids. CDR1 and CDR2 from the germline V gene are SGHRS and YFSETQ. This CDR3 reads CASSLGGQTGELFF. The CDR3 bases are TGCGCCAGCAGCTTGGGTGGACAGACCGGGGAGCTGTTTTTT.

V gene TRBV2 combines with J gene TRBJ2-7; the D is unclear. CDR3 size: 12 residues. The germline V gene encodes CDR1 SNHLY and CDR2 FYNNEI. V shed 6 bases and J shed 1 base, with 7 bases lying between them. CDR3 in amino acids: CASSPRSYEQYF. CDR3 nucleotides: TGTGCCAGCAGCCCTAGATCCTACGAGCAGTACTTC.

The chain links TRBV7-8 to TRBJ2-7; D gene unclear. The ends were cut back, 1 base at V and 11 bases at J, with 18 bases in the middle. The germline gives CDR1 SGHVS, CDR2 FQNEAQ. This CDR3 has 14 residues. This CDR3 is CASSLVTYGGLKYF. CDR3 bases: TGTGCCAGCAGCTTAGTTACTTACGGCGGATTGAAGTACTTC.

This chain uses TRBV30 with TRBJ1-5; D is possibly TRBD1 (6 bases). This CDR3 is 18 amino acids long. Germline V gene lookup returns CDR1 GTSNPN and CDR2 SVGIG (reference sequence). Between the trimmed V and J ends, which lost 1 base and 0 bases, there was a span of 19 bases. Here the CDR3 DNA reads TGTGCCTGGAGTGATCCGGCAGGGGCCCGCGGTAGCAATCAGCCCCAGCATTTT. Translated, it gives CAWSDPAGARGSNQPQHF.

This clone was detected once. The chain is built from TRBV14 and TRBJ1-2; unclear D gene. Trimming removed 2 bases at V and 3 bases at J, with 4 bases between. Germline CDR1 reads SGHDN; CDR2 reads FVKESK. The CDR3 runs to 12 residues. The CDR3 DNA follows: TGTGCCAGCAGCCAAACGGACTATGGCTACACCTTC. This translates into CASSQTDYGYTF.

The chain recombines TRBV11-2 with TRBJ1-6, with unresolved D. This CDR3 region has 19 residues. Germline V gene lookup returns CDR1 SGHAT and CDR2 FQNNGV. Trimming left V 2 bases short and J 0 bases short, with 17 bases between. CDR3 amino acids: CASSLRIGRPSSYNSPLHF. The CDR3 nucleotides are TGTGCCAGCAGCTTAAGGATTGGGCGTCCCAGCTCCTATAATTCACCCCTCCACTTT.

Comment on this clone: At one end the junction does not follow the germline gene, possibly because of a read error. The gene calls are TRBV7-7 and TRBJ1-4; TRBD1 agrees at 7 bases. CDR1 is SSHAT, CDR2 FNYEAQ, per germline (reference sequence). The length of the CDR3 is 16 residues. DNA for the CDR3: TGTGCTAGCAGCTCACCCCTCCGGGACAGCAATGAAAAACTGTTTTTT. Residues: CASSSPLRDSNEKLFF.

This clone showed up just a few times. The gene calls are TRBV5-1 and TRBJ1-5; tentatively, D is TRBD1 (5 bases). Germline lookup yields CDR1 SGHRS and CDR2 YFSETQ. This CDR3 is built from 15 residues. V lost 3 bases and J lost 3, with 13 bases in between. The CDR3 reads CASSSGDSPNQPQHF. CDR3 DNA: TGCGCCAGCAGCTCGGGAGACAGCCCCAATCAGCCCCAGCATTTT.

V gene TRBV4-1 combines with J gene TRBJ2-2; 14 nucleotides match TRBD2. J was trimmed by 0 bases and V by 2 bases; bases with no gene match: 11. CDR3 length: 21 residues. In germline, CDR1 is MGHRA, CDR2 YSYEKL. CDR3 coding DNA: TGCGCCAGCAGCCAACCTCCCGGGACTAGCGGGGGACTAGCGAACACCGGGGAGCTGTTTTTT. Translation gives CASSQPPGTSGGLANTGELFF.

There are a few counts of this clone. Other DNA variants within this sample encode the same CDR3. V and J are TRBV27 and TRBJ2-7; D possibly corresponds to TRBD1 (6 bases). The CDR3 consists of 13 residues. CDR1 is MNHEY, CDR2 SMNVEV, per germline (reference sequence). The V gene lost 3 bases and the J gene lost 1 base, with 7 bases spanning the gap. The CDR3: CASSFGQSYEQYF. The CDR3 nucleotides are TGTGCCAGCAGTTTTGGACAGTCCTACGAGCAGTACTTC.

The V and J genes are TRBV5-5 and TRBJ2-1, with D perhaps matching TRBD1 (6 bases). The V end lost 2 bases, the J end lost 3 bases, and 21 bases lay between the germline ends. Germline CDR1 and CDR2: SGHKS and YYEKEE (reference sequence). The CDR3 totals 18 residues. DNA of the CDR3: TGTGCCAGCAGCTTTAAAGGGGGAACAGATCCCTTCTACAATGAGCAGTTCTTC. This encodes CASSFKGGTDPFYNEQFF.

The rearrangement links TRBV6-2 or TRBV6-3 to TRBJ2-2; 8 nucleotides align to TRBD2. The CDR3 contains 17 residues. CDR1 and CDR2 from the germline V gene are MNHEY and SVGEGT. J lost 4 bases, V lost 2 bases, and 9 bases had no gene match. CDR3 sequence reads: CASSYEQGTSITGELFF. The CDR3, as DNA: TGTGCCAGCAGTTACGAACAAGGGACTAGTATCACCGGGGAGCTGTTTTTT.

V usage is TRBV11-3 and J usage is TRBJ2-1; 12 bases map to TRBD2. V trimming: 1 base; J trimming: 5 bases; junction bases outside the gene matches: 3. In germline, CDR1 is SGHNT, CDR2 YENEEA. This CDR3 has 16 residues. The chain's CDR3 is CASSLGLAGGNNEQFF. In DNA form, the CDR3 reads TGTGCCAGCAGCTTAGGGCTAGCGGGAGGGAACAATGAGCAGTTCTTC.

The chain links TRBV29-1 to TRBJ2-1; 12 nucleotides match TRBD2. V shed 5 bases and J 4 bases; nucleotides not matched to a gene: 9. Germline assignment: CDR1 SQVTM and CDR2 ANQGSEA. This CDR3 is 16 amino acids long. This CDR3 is CSVMDASGRGYNEQFF. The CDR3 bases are TGCAGCGTTATGGATGCTAGCGGGAGGGGTTACAATGAGCAGTTCTTC.